This T cell receptor (beta chain) originates from a study of cytomegalovirus exposure and HLA in healthy donors. Overall study results and limits: A later analysis found common viral pathogens apparently linked to several of the most significant clusters. Productive rates of about 90% or about 30% were seen for most TCR beta V segments in an earlier analysis.

CDR1 and CDR2 (germline): MNHEY, SMNVEV (reference sequence). The V gene lost 2 bases and the J gene lost 2 bases, with 7 bases spanning the gap. This CDR3 region has 13 residues. The PCR had 60 Vbeta and 13 Jbeta primers. Sequencing was performed with immunoSEQ multiplex PCR; in TCRdb, only in-frame clones are kept and a portion is missing. The sample gives over 150,000 clones, around four fifths of which show up once; over 0.85% is in the top ten. With regard to this clone: Its target is unknown.

The J gene is TRBJ2-7, the V gene TRBV27, with D hard to call. Sequenced input: PBMCs. The TCR sequence derives from a girl aged 2 to 9 in good health and CMV-seropositive. This chain's CDR3 is CASSLGQTYEQYF. The CDR3 nucleotides read TGTGCCAGCAGTTTAGGGCAGACCTACGAGCAGTACTTC.